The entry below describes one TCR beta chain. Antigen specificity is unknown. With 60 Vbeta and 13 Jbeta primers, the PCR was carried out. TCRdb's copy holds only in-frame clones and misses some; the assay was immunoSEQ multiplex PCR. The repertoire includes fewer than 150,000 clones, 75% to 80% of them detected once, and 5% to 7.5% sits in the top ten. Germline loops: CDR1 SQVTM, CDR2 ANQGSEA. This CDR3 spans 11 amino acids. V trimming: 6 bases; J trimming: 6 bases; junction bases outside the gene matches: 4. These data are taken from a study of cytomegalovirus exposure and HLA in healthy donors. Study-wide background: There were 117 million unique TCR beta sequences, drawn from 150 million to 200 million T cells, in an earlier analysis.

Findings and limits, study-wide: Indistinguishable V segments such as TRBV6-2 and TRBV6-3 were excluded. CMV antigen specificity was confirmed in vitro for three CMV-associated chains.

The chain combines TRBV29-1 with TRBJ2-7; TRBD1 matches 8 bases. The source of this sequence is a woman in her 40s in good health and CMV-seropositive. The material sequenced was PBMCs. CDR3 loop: CSVATGVEQYF. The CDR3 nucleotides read TGCAGCGTAGCGACAGGGGTCGAGCAGTACTTC.